These 4 T cell receptor beta chains came from one sample sequenced in a study of identical twins. TCRdb processed the 5' RACE reads anew with MiXCR; each CDR3 protein has one entry. This table holds approximately 300,000 distinct CDR3 sequences, roughly 8.6% found once. The sample was also reused in another study, on yellow fever vaccine responses in identical twins.

Sequences were obtained from CD8+ T cells sorted from blood. Every receptor here comes from a woman aged 18-29 years in good health.

The genes are TRBV4-1 and TRBJ2-7, with D possibly matching TRBD2 (6 bases). The CDR3 extends over 14 amino acids. Germline V gene data show CDR1 as MGHRA and CDR2 as YSYEKL. Between the trimmed V and J ends, which lost 1 base and 2 bases, there was a span of 9 bases. CDR3 coding DNA: TGCGCCAGCAGCCAAGGGGTAGCGGCCTACGAGCAGTACTTC. It is translated as CASSQGVAAYEQYF.

This clonotype was counted many times. J is TRBJ2-7 and V is TRBV29-1; D might be TRBD1 (5 bases). CDR1 is SQVTM and CDR2 is ANQGSEA in the germline V gene. The V end was cut by 2 bases, the J end by 0 bases, with 11 bases between. This CDR3 comprises 14 residues. The CDR3 region has the DNA TGCAGCGTTGAAATGGACAAAACCTCCTACGAGCAGTACTTC. Protein: CSVEMDKTSYEQYF.

This chain joins TRBV15 and TRBJ2-6; D is uncertain. Trimming pared 1 base from V and 0 bases from J, leaving 10 bases between. The germline V gene encodes CDR1 LNHNV and CDR2 YYDKDF (reference sequence). This CDR3 is built from 17 residues. CDR3 sequence reads: CATSRGGQYSGANVLTF. The CDR3 region has the DNA TGTGCCACCAGCAGAGGTGGGCAATACTCTGGGGCCAACGTCCTGACTTTC.

This clonotype came up a few times. The chain carries TRBV5-1 and TRBJ2-7; TRBD2 is a possible D gene (5 bases). The CDR3 extends over 11 amino acids. Looked up from germline, CDR1 is SGHRS and CDR2 is YFSETQ. V lost 4 bases, J lost 6 bases, and 8 bases lay in between. CDR3 bases: TGCGCCAGCAGCGCTAGCTCCGAGCAGTACTTC. This translates into CASSASSEQYF.